These 4 T cell receptor beta chains came from one sample sequenced in a study of blood T cell repertoires in COVID-19 (dated by TCRdb to about 2020). Library construction relied on the immunoSEQ multiplex PCR assay. Held by TCRdb, this immuneACCESS table contains in-frame sequences only and omits some clones. Under half of the omission traces to an unresolved V gene where checked; the cause of the rest is unknown. This sample gives 110,000 to 150,000 clones in total; 85% to 90% of them show up just once. The ten largest account for over 9.5% of the sample. The sequencing sample was made of peripheral blood. The receptors originated from a man in his fifties with active or convalescent COVID-19.

This rearrangement joins TRBV3-1 (or the pseudogene TRBV3-2) to TRBJ1-3; no firm D call. Germline V lookup: CDR1 LGHDT, CDR2 YNNKEL (reference sequence). The CDR3 is 16 amino acids. With 0 bases removed from V and 4 bases from J, the gap between germline ends came to 13 bases. The CDR3 reads CASSQDRSGSGNTIYF. DNA of the CDR3: TGTGCCAGCAGCCAAGATCGGAGCGGGTCGGGAAACACCATATATTTT.

This sequence joins TRBV6-5 and TRBJ1-5; 7 nucleotides agree with TRBD1. The CDR3 runs to 15 residues. V lost 6 bases to trimming and J lost 11 bases; unmatched junction nucleotides: 16. The germline V gene has CDR1 MNHEY and CDR2 SVGAGI. The CDR3 sequence is CASSSGTVAERSQHF. DNA for the CDR3: TGTGCCAGCAGCTCCGGGACAGTCGCGGAGAGGTCCCAGCATTTT.

The chain uses TRBV9 and TRBJ2-1, with D tentatively TRBD1 (5 bases). This CDR3 region has 13 residues. The V gene's germline CDR1 is SGDLS and CDR2 YYNGEE. V lost 0 bases, J lost 4 bases, and 5 bases lay in between. CDR3 DNA sequence: TGTGCCAGCAGCGTAGCAGGGTACAATGAGCAGTTCTTC. It yields the protein CASSVAGYNEQFF.

This clone was found a few times. This rearrangement joins TRBV28 to TRBJ1-1; 7 bases line up with TRBD1. J lost 4 bases, V lost 5 bases, and 10 bases had no gene match. The CDR3 has 15 amino acids. CDR1 MDHEN and CDR2 SYDVKM come from the germline V gene. The CDR3 bases are TGTGCCAGCAGTACGACAGGGTCTTGGATCACTGAAGCTTTCTTT. Its protein is CASSTTGSWITEAFF.